This T cell receptor beta chain was sequenced for a study of patients and donors after allogeneic stem cell transplantation. TCRdb used MiXCR to reprocess the RT-PCR reads, holding one entry per CDR3 protein. The sample has a few hundred thousand distinct CDR3 sequences, around 40% seen once; the top ten hold roughly 11%. The V end was cut by 5 bases, the J end by 4 bases, with 17 bases between. The CDR3 is made up of 15 amino acids. The sample comprised blood, either unsorted or a sorted T cell fraction (not recorded which). This receptor was identified in a human donor who was either an allogeneic HSCT recipient or a stem cell or donor lymphocyte infusion donor (not recorded which). It is not recorded whose cells these are; they may come from a transplant donor. The V gene is TRBV12-3 or TRBV12-4, the J gene TRBJ1-2; no clear D gene. The CDR3 region is CASSNLEGKGYGYTF. CDR3 bases: TGTGCCAGCAGTAACCTTGAGGGTAAAGGCTATGGCTACACCTTC.